These 25 T cell receptor beta chains share one sample of origin, sequenced in a study of blood T cell repertoires in COVID-19. Produced via immunoSEQ multiplex PCR; TCRdb's table is partial and in-frame only. The table includes 130,000 or so clones, roughly four fifths detected once. The sequencing sample was made of peripheral blood. The source is a human donor in a cohort sampled during active COVID-19.

The sample holds a few counts of this clone. The chain combines TRBV5-6 with TRBJ1-5; a possible D gene is TRBD1 (6 bases). This CDR3 contains 13 residues. The V end was cut by 5 bases, the J end by 9 bases, with 15 bases between. In germline, CDR1 is SGHDT, CDR2 YYEEEE. The CDR3 DNA follows: TGTGCCAGCAGTTACGACAGGAGCCGGCCCCAGCATTTT. Residues: CASSYDRSRPQHF.

V and J are TRBV3-1 (or the pseudogene TRBV3-2) and TRBJ2-5; the D is unclear. Germline V gene sequence: CDR1 LGHDT, CDR2 YNNKEL (reference sequence). Deletions cut 5 bases from V and 4 bases from J, with 5 bases between. The CDR3 covers 11 residues. In DNA form, the CDR3 reads TGTGCCAGCAGCTTATCAGAGACCCAGTACTTC. Residues: CASSLSETQYF.

The chain has TRBV5-1 and TRBJ2-1; a weak D match, TRBD1 (6 bases). The V end was cut by 4 bases, the J end by 2 bases, with 13 bases between. CDR1 SGHRS and CDR2 YFSETQ come from the germline V gene. The CDR3 is 15 residues long. CDR3 residues: CASSPGGGTYNEQFF. The CDR3 DNA follows: TGCGCCAGCAGCCCGGGTGGGGGCACCTACAATGAGCAGTTCTTC.

The V gene is TRBV10-2, the J gene TRBJ1-2; TRBD1 matches 7 bases. CDR1 and CDR2 from the germline V gene are WSHSY and SAAADI. There are 13 residues in the CDR3. The ends lost 4 bases at V and 7 bases at J; junction bases unmatched: 6. Written as DNA, the CDR3 is TGCGCCAGCAGTGTCGGGCAGGGGGGTGGCTACACCTTC. Encoded protein: CASSVGQGGGYTF.

The chain recombines TRBV9 with TRBJ2-3, with 7 bases aligning to TRBD1. CDR1 and CDR2 from the germline V gene are SGDLS and YYNGEE. J lost 6 bases, V lost 1 base, and 2 bases had no gene match. The CDR3 has 13 residues. CDR3 in amino acids: CASSVTGEDTQYF. The CDR3 DNA reads TGTGCCAGCAGCGTAACAGGGGAGGATACGCAGTATTTT.

The V and J genes are TRBV19 and TRBJ2-1; D is unclear. With 8 bases removed from V and 0 bases from J, the gap between germline ends came to 11 bases. CDR3 length: 14 amino acids. CDR1 and CDR2 from the germline V gene are LNHDA and SQIVND (reference sequence). CDR3: CASADWNSYNEQFF. Written as DNA, the CDR3 is TGTGCCAGTGCTGACTGGAACTCCTACAATGAGCAGTTCTTC.

The J gene is TRBJ2-2, the V gene TRBV29-1; 7 bases are a match to TRBD2. This CDR3 is 16 amino acids long. V shed 6 bases, J shed 0 bases, and the junction held 10 bases outside the gene matches. Germline V gives CDR1 SQVTM, CDR2 ANQGSEA. The CDR3 spells CSVLLGSGPNTGELFF. The CDR3 bases are TGCAGCGTCTTGTTAGGTAGCGGGCCGAACACCGGGGAGCTGTTTTTT.

The chain carries TRBV6-2 or TRBV6-3 and TRBJ1-1; D remains unclear. Germline CDR1 reads MNHEY; CDR2 reads SVGEGT. The V and J ends lost 0 bases and 3 bases respectively, with 17 bases between them. The CDR3 is made up of 17 amino acids. CDR3 coding DNA: TGTGCCAGCAGTTACTCGAGGGCCTTTCTGTGGGACACTGAAGCTTTCTTT. This encodes CASSYSRAFLWDTEAFF.

The V gene is TRBV19, the J gene TRBJ2-7; TRBD1 matches 9 bases. There are 15 residues in the CDR3. The V segment lost 5 bases and the J segment 6 bases; nucleotides outside the gene matches: 11. CDR1 is LNHDA, CDR2 SQIVND, per germline (reference sequence). CDR3 sequence reads: CASSDQRQGGGEQYF. The CDR3, as DNA: TGTGCCAGTAGTGACCAGAGACAGGGGGGCGGCGAGCAGTACTTC.

This clone appeared a single time. V gene TRBV6-5 combines with J gene TRBJ1-4; 9 nucleotides line up with TRBD1. Germline CDR1 MNHEY, CDR2 SVGAGI. The CDR3 has 15 amino acids. J was trimmed by 8 bases and V by 2 bases; bases with no gene match: 6. This chain's CDR3 is CASSYKGTGSEKLFF. CDR3 in DNA: TGTGCCAGCAGTTACAAAGGGACAGGGTCAGAAAAACTGTTTTTT.

This clone was observed a few times. The V gene is TRBV13, the J gene TRBJ2-3; maybe TRBD2 (6 bases). CDR1 is PRHDT, CDR2 FYEKMQ, per germline (reference sequence). The CDR3 loop spans 16 amino acids. Trimming took off 5 bases at V and 6 bases at J, with 21 bases between the two ends. Written as DNA, the CDR3 is TGTGCCAGCAGCCCCCTTACGGGGGATGCGGGCGATACGCAGTATTTT. Residues: CASSPLTGDAGDTQYF.

This chain links TRBV5-6 with TRBJ2-5, with D perhaps TRBD1 (6 bases). CDR3 length: 14 amino acids. Germline assignment: CDR1 SGHDT and CDR2 YYEEEE. V gave up 2 bases and J gave up 3 bases, with 11 bases separating them. In DNA, the CDR3 is TGTGCCAGCAGCTTTGTCGACAGGAAAGAGACCCAGTACTTC. This translates into CASSFVDRKETQYF.

The chain has TRBV7-9 and TRBJ2-3, with a weak D call TRBD2 (6 bases). Germline V CDR1 and CDR2: SEHNR, FQNEAQ (reference sequence). The V end was cut by 0 bases, the J end by 0 bases, with 13 bases between. The CDR3 has 17 residues. CDR3: CASSLAGMGTSTDTQYF. CDR3 sequence (DNA): TGTGCCAGCAGCTTAGCGGGGATGGGGACTAGCACAGATACGCAGTATTTT.

The CDR3 DNA is TGTGCCAGCAGCTCGGACAGGCCCCCGGAGACCCAGTACTTC. Translated, it gives CASSSDRPPETQYF. V gene TRBV5-5 combines with J gene TRBJ2-5; 7 nucleotides match TRBD1. Germline V gives CDR1 SGHKS, CDR2 YYEKEE (reference sequence). This CDR3 has 14 residues. Trimming took 3 bases from V and 5 from J; bases not matched to a gene: 7.

The rearrangement joins TRBV19 to TRBJ2-6; D may be TRBD2 (6 bases). CDR1 is LNHDA, CDR2 SQIVND, per germline (reference sequence). Trimming took off 7 bases at V and 0 bases at J, with 16 bases between the two ends. The CDR3 contains 17 residues. The CDR3 DNA follows: TGTGCCAGTATCCGGGACTCTTCACTCTCTGGGGCCAACGTCCTGACTTTC. Encoded protein: CASIRDSSLSGANVLTF.

V usage is TRBV7-2 and J usage is TRBJ1-2; 8 bases align to TRBD1. The trim removed 2 bases at V and 2 bases at J, leaving 4 bases unmatched. Looked up from germline, CDR1 is SGHTA and CDR2 is FQGNSA. The CDR3 runs 15 residues. The CDR3 spells CASSLRQGANYGYTF. The CDR3 DNA is TGTGCCAGCAGCTTAAGGCAGGGGGCAAACTATGGCTACACCTTC.

This clone has just a few counts. V and J are TRBV27 and TRBJ1-6; D is uncertain. Germline CDR1 and CDR2: MNHEY and SMNVEV (reference sequence). V shed 6 bases and J shed 0 bases, with 9 bases lying between them. This CDR3 spans 15 amino acids. The CDR3 DNA reads TGTGCCAGCAGCGTCAAGAGCTCCTATAATTCACCCCTCCACTTT. Translation: CASSVKSSYNSPLHF.

The chain links TRBV7-9 to TRBJ2-1; 10 positions agree with TRBD2. The CDR3 has 15 residues. Germline V CDR1 and CDR2: SEHNR, FQNEAQ (reference sequence). Trimming at V came to 3 bases and at J to 2 bases, leaving 1 base not matched to a gene. The CDR3 bases are TGTGCCAGCAGCTTCCTAGCGGGGGCCTACAATGAGCAGTTCTTC. Amino acid sequence: CASSFLAGAYNEQFF. Full variable domain (rest looked up from reference TRBV7-9 and TRBJ2-1): DTGVSQNPRHKITKRGQNVTFRCDPISEHNRLYWYRQTLGQGPEFLTYFQNEAQLEKSRLLSDRFSAERPKGSFSTLEIQRTEQGDSAMYLCASSFLAGAYNEQFFGPGTRLTVL.

The chain links TRBV6-5 to TRBJ2-5, with D maybe TRBD1 (6 bases). V lost 7 bases and J 5 bases, leaving 14 bases between the germline ends. CDR3 size: 13 residues. Germline CDR1 reads MNHEY; CDR2 reads SVGAGI. The CDR3 nucleotides are TGTGCCAGCAACAGGGCTATGGAGGAGACCCAGTACTTC. Amino acid sequence: CASNRAMEETQYF.

The chain carries TRBV3-1 (or the pseudogene TRBV3-2) and TRBJ1-4, with TRBD1 matching over 9 bases. The V gene's germline CDR1 is LGHDT and CDR2 YNNKEL (reference sequence). This CDR3 contains 18 residues. V was clipped by 6 bases and J by 0 bases; unmatched bases: 11. CDR3 bases: TGTGCCAGCAGAAAGTCCGGGACAGGGCCTTCAACTAATGAAAAACTGTTTTTT. Protein product: CASRKSGTGPSTNEKLFF.

In this sample, this clone turned up once. The V gene is TRBV18, the J gene TRBJ2-7, with 11 nucleotides matching TRBD2. The V gene's germline CDR1 is KGHSH and CDR2 LQKENI. J was trimmed by 4 bases and V by 6 bases; bases with no gene match: 5. This CDR3 spans 14 amino acids. CDR3 bases: TGTGCCAGCTCCCGCACTAGCGGGGGATACGAGCAGTACTTC. It codes for CASSRTSGGYEQYF.

The gene calls are TRBV9 and TRBJ1-6; D unclear. Trimming stripped 4 bases from V and 7 bases from J, with 9 bases between. The CDR3 has 13 residues. Germline lookup yields CDR1 SGDLS and CDR2 YYNGEE. This chain's CDR3 is CASSKTENSPLHF. CDR3 bases: TGTGCCAGCAGCAAAACAGAAAATTCACCCCTCCACTTT.

This chain connects TRBV19 to TRBJ2-1, with D maybe TRBD2 (5 bases). The germline CDR1 and CDR2 sequences are LNHDA and SQIVND (reference sequence). The V end was cut by 8 bases, the J end by 4 bases, with 30 bases between. The CDR3 is made up of 19 amino acids. CDR3 sequence (DNA): TGTGCCAGTGCGAGGATATCCATGATCCGGGGTAGTTTGTACAATGAGCAGTTCTTC. It translates to CASARISMIRGSLYNEQFF.

As to this clone: At the DNA level, this CDR3 is encoded by other sequences in the same sample as well. This chain uses TRBV3-1 (or the pseudogene TRBV3-2) with TRBJ1-2; D not certain. CDR1 and CDR2 from the germline V gene are LGHDT and YNNKEL (reference sequence). V was pared by 3 bases and J by 8 bases, with 7 bases between. CDR3 length: 11 amino acids. In nucleotides, the CDR3 is TGTGCCAGCAGCCAGGCAGGAGGCTACACCTTC. Protein: CASSQAGGYTF.

This chain connects TRBV12-3 or TRBV12-4 to TRBJ2-7; D remains unclear. Trimming stripped 8 bases from V and 3 bases from J, with 2 bases between. The CDR3 is 9 amino acids. The DNA of the CDR3 is TGTGCCAGCCACTACGAGCAGTACTTC. Protein product: CASHYEQYF.